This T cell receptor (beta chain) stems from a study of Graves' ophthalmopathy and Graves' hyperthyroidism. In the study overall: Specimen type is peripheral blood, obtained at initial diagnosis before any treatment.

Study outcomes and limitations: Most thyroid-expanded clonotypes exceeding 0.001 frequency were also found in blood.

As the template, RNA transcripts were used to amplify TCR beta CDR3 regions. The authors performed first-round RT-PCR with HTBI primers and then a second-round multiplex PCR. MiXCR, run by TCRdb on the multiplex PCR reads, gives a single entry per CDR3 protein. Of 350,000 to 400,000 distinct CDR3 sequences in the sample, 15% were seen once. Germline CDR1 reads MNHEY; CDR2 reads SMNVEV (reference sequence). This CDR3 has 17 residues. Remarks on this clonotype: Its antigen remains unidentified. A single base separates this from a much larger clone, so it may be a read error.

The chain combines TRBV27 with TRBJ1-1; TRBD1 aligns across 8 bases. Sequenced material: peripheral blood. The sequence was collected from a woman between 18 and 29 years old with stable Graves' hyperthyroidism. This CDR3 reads CASSPETGGLRYTDAFF. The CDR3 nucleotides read TGTGCCAGCAGCCCTGAAACAGGGGGACTGAGGTACACTGATGCTTTCTTT.